Below are 29 T cell receptor beta chains sequenced from a single sample in a study of blood T cell repertoires in COVID-19. The repertoire was sequenced with immunoSEQ multiplex PCR; TCRdb's copy has only in-frame clones and lacks some. The sample contains 100,000 to 150,000 clones, around 83% of which appear only once. The specimen was peripheral blood. The receptor set was obtained from a man aged 55 to 70 with acute or convalescent COVID-19.

The chain has TRBV5-1 and TRBJ2-1, with 10 bases lining up with TRBD2. V was pared by 0 bases and J by 4 bases, with 7 bases of the junction left unmatched. The CDR3 totals 17 residues. Germline loops: CDR1 SGHRS, CDR2 YFSETQ. The CDR3: CASSLGQTSGMYNEQFF. CDR3 bases: TGCGCCAGCAGCTTGGGGCAAACTAGCGGGATGTACAATGAGCAGTTCTTC.

The sample holds one count of this clone. The genes are TRBV4-1 and TRBJ2-1; D possibly corresponds to TRBD2 (5 bases). Germline CDR1 reads MGHRA; CDR2 reads YSYEKL. This CDR3 is 13 amino acids long. The germline V and J ends were trimmed by 0 bases and 16 bases, with 16 bases remaining between them. The CDR3 loop is CASSQDVGVMSFF. DNA of the CDR3: TGCGCCAGCAGCCAAGATGTGGGAGTAATGAGCTTCTTC.

V usage is TRBV28 and J usage is TRBJ1-6; TRBD1 is a possible D gene (6 bases). The CDR3 is 15 residues long. The germline gives CDR1 MDHEN, CDR2 SYDVKM. V gave up 7 bases and J gave up 8 bases, with 18 bases separating them. The CDR3 sequence: CASTRQGRGDSPLHF. As DNA, the CDR3 is TGTGCCAGCACGAGGCAGGGGCGAGGTGATTCACCCCTCCACTTT.

The genes are TRBV30 and TRBJ1-6, with a possible D match to TRBD1 (6 bases). Trimming stripped 6 bases from V and 0 bases from J, with 12 bases between. The CDR3 sequence is 15 residues long. Germline loops: CDR1 GTSNPN, CDR2 SVGIG (reference sequence). The CDR3 sequence is CACLRGSSYNSPLHF. CDR3 nucleotides: TGTGCCTGCCTAAGGGGGAGCTCCTATAATTCACCCCTCCACTTT.

The chain has TRBV11-2 and TRBJ2-7, with 10 bases identical to TRBD1. This CDR3 comprises 14 residues. Germline trimming cut 2 bases from V and 4 bases from J; bases unmatched to any gene: 2. Germline V gene data show CDR1 as SGHAT and CDR2 as FQNNGV. The CDR3 loop is CASSLWTGGYEQYF. Here the CDR3 DNA reads TGTGCCAGCAGCTTATGGACAGGGGGATACGAGCAGTACTTC.

CDR3: CASSQGTRGPDTQYF. The CDR3 nucleotides read TGTGCCAGCTCCCAAGGCACCAGAGGGCCAGATACGCAGTATTTT. The chain is built from TRBV18 and TRBJ2-3, with D maybe TRBD2 (5 bases). V lost 6 bases and J 4 bases, leaving 17 bases between the germline ends. CDR1 KGHSH and CDR2 LQKENI come from the germline V gene. This CDR3 is 15 amino acids long.

This CDR3 reads CASSYLQGGTEAFF. The CDR3 nucleotides read TGTGCCAGCAGTTACTTACAGGGGGGAACTGAAGCTTTCTTT. The chain couples TRBV6-5 to TRBJ1-1, with 8 bases that match TRBD1. From germline, CDR1 is MNHEY and CDR2 SVGAGI. Losses at the gene ends were 1 base for V and 5 bases for J; bases not matched to a gene: 3. This CDR3 has 14 residues.

J is TRBJ2-3 and V is TRBV3-1 (or the pseudogene TRBV3-2); TRBD2 agrees at 11 bases. CDR1 is LGHDT, CDR2 YNNKEL, per germline (reference sequence). Trimming removed 6 bases from V and 4 bases from J; junction bases left unmatched: 6. There are 15 residues in the CDR3. In DNA, the CDR3 is TGTGCCAGCAGAAAACTAGCGGGAGCCCCAGATACGCAGTATTTT. This translates into CASRKLAGAPDTQYF.

The chain recombines TRBV9 with TRBJ1-3; D is undetermined. This CDR3 comprises 14 residues. The germline CDR1 and CDR2 sequences are SGDLS and YYNGEE. V was pared by 0 bases and J by 8 bases, with 12 bases between. The CDR3 loop reads CASSVGGPEDTIYF. CDR3 DNA: TGTGCCAGCAGCGTAGGAGGCCCAGAGGACACCATATATTTT.

The rearrangement uses TRBV2 and TRBJ2-7; D unresolved. V gave up 5 bases and J gave up 4 bases, with 3 bases separating them. The CDR3 covers 10 residues. The germline V gene encodes CDR1 SNHLY and CDR2 FYNNEI. The CDR3 DNA follows: TGTGCCAGCAGTTATTACGAGCAGTACTTC. It specifies CASSYYEQYF.

J is TRBJ2-1 and V is TRBV18, with D tentatively TRBD2 (6 bases). V was pared by 1 base and J by 16 bases, with 20 bases between. Germline values: CDR1 KGHSH, CDR2 LQKENI. The CDR3 runs 14 residues. CDR3 in DNA: TGTGCCAGCTCACCACAGAAAGCGGGCCAGAGTGATTTCTTC. It translates to CASSPQKAGQSDFF. Variable domain in full (rest from reference TRBV18 and TRBJ2-1): NAGVMQNPRHLVRRRGQEARLRCSPMKGHSHVYWYRQLPEEGLKFMVYLQKENIIDESGMPKERFSAEFPKEGPSILRIQQVVRGDSAAYFCASSPQKAGQSDFFGPGTRLTVL.

This chain links TRBV2 with TRBJ2-4; 8 bases line up with TRBD2. Per germline, CDR1 SNHLY and CDR2 FYNNEI. Trimming cost V 3 bases and J 2 bases; bases outside gene matches: 9. The CDR3 has 17 amino acids. The CDR3 nucleotides are TGTGCCAGCAGTGAGAGTGGCGGGAGGAGGTCCAAAAACATTCAGTACTTC. Translated, it gives CASSESGGRRSKNIQYF.

J is TRBJ2-3 and V is TRBV11-2, with D unclear. V lost 5 bases to trimming and J lost 6 bases, with 18 bases between them. This CDR3 comprises 15 residues. Germline-derived CDR1 and CDR2 are SGHAT and FQNNGV. CDR3 coding DNA: TGTGCCAGCAGCCGGGTTCCAGTCTCGCCCGATACGCAGTATTTT. Translation: CASSRVPVSPDTQYF.

This chain joins TRBV7-9 and TRBJ2-7, with 9 bases aligning to TRBD2. Germline V gene data show CDR1 as SEHNR and CDR2 as FQNEAQ (reference sequence). This CDR3 contains 12 residues. The J segment lost 7 bases and the V segment lost 8 bases, leaving 6 bases of the junction unmatched. CDR3 coding DNA: TGTGCCAGCGGCTGGAGCGGGGGGGAGCAGTACTTC. It translates to CASGWSGGEQYF.

The chain employs TRBV5-4 and TRBJ2-5; TRBD2 is a possible D gene (5 bases). Per germline, CDR1 SGHNT and CDR2 YYREEE (reference sequence). Between the trimmed V and J ends, which lost 0 bases and 5 bases, there was a span of 8 bases. The CDR3 is 13 residues long. CDR3: CASSLAGMETQYF. The CDR3 DNA follows: TGTGCCAGCAGCTTGGCGGGGATGGAGACCCAGTACTTC.

The chain joins TRBV2 to TRBJ1-3; D possibly corresponds to TRBD1 (5 bases). The length of the CDR3 is 15 residues. Trimming left V 5 bases short and J 3 bases short, with 14 bases between. Looked up from germline, CDR1 is SNHLY and CDR2 is FYNNEI. For the CDR3, the DNA is TGTGCCAGCAGTCCTCAGGGTCCTGGTGGAAACACCATATATTTT. It translates to CASSPQGPGGNTIYF.

This sequence joins TRBV7-2 and TRBJ2-7; 9 bases fit TRBD2. Germline V lookup: CDR1 SGHTA, CDR2 FQGNSA. V dropped 5 bases and J dropped 0; count of bases not matched to a gene: 5. This CDR3 comprises 15 residues. The DNA of the CDR3 is TGTGCCAGCAGCCGGACTAGCGCCTTCTCCTACGAGCAGTACTTC. Encoded protein: CASSRTSAFSYEQYF.

This sequence joins TRBV6-1 and TRBJ2-5, with D hard to call. CDR1 is MNHNS and CDR2 is SASEGT in the germline V gene. The CDR3 totals 13 residues. V lost 1 base and J lost 5, with 8 bases in between. CDR3 nucleotide sequence: TGTGCCAGCAGTGAAGTCCGAGGCGAGACCCAGTACTTC. This translates into CASSEVRGETQYF.

This clone was seen just once. This chain connects TRBV7-9 to TRBJ1-2; perhaps TRBD1 as D (6 bases). V was pared by 5 bases and J by 4 bases, with 14 bases between. Germline V gene lookup returns CDR1 SEHNR and CDR2 FQNEAQ (reference sequence). CDR3 length equals 14 residues. CDR3 protein: CASSRTDLIYGYTF. The CDR3 DNA follows: TGTGCCAGCAGCCGGACAGATTTAATCTATGGCTACACCTTC.

This clone has more than one count but fewer than ten. The chain is built from TRBV28 and TRBJ1-2; possible D gene TRBD1, 5 bases. The germline V gene encodes CDR1 MDHEN and CDR2 SYDVKM. Trimming removed 6 bases at V and 5 bases at J, with 13 bases between. This CDR3 contains 13 residues. The CDR3 DNA reads as TGTGCCAGCAGGCCACCAGGGCCTTATGGCTACACCTTC. It translates to CASRPPGPYGYTF.

The CDR3 region is CASSLRGTDTQYF. The CDR3 DNA reads as TGCGCCAGCAGCTTGAGGGGAACAGATACGCAGTATTTT. The chain uses TRBV5-1 and TRBJ2-3; possible D gene TRBD1, 5 bases. This CDR3 region has 13 residues. V was shortened by 1 base and J by 3 bases, with 6 bases between the two germline ends. CDR1 and CDR2 from the germline V gene are SGHRS and YFSETQ.

The rearrangement joins TRBV12-1 to TRBJ1-5; the table's D call TRBD1 went unverified against the DNA. TRBV12-1 is a listed pseudogene. The CDR3 runs 18 residues. DNA of the CDR3: TGTGCCAGCAGCTTTGAAGGGACAGGGCGATTCAGCAATCAGCCCCAGCATTTT. Translation gives CASSFEGTGRFSNQPQHF.

The chain carries TRBV2 and TRBJ2-1; 13 nucleotides line up with TRBD2. V was pared by 6 bases and J by 3 bases, with 5 bases of the junction left unmatched. The germline V gene has CDR1 SNHLY and CDR2 FYNNEI. The CDR3 sequence is 16 residues long. The CDR3 DNA is TGTGCCAGCAGGGTACTAGCGGGAGGGGACTACAATGAGCAGTTCTTC. Translating it yields CASRVLAGGDYNEQFF.

The rearrangement joins TRBV6-6 to TRBJ2-5; 9 bases match TRBD2. V shed 7 bases, J shed 5 bases, and the junction held 5 bases outside the gene matches. From germline, CDR1 is MNHNY and CDR2 SVGAGI (reference sequence). CDR3 length equals 13 residues. This CDR3 reads CASTFTSGETQYF. Here the CDR3 DNA reads TGTGCCAGCACCTTCACTAGCGGGGAGACCCAGTACTTC.

Here the CDR3 reads CASSLARGRVASGELFF. CDR3 bases: TGTGCCAGCAGCTTAGCCCGCGGGCGGGTAGCGTCCGGGGAGCTGTTTTTT. The chain combines TRBV13 with TRBJ2-2; tentatively, D is TRBD2 (5 bases). CDR3 length: 17 residues. Germline loops: CDR1 PRHDT, CDR2 FYEKMQ (reference sequence). Deletions cut 1 base from V and 6 bases from J, with 18 bases between.

The chain links TRBV3-1 (or the pseudogene TRBV3-2) to TRBJ1-6, with D possibly being TRBD1 (6 bases). Germline V lookup: CDR1 LGHDT, CDR2 YNNKEL (reference sequence). The V gene lost 0 bases and the J gene lost 8 bases, with 14 bases spanning the gap. The CDR3 contains 16 residues. This CDR3 reads CASSQERAGAYSPLHF. In nucleotides, the CDR3 is TGTGCCAGCAGCCAAGAACGGGCAGGGGCCTATTCACCCCTCCACTTT.

The rearrangement joins TRBV25-1 to TRBJ2-3; 11 bases line up with TRBD1. Per germline, CDR1 MGHDK and CDR2 SYGVNS. This CDR3 spans 14 amino acids. J lost 5 bases, V lost 6 bases, and 4 bases had no gene match. CDR3 nucleotide sequence: TGTGCCAGCAGAGGGACAGGGGGAGAAGATACGCAGTATTTT. Amino acid sequence: CASRGTGGEDTQYF.

V and J are TRBV27 and TRBJ2-1; 8 bases match TRBD2. Germline-derived CDR1 and CDR2 are MNHEY and SMNVEV (reference sequence). The CDR3 spans 15 residues. Losses at the gene ends were 1 base for V and 7 bases for J; bases not matched to a gene: 6. The CDR3 is CASSLLGLAPNEQFF. CDR3 bases: TGTGCCAGCAGTTTATTAGGACTAGCACCTAATGAGCAGTTCTTC.

This clone showed up just once. The chain carries TRBV7-2 and TRBJ2-7; TRBD2 matches at 11 bases. Germline lookup yields CDR1 SGHTA and CDR2 FQGNSA. This CDR3 region has 15 residues. With 6 bases clipped from V and 2 bases from J, the junction kept 6 bases outside the gene matches. The CDR3 region has the DNA TGTGCCAGCAGTTCACTAGCGGGAGTCCCCTACGAGCAGTACTTC. This codes for CASSSLAGVPYEQYF.